These 27 T cell receptor beta chains came from one sample sequenced in a study of identical twins listed by TCRdb under 2016. Libraries were built with 5' RACE. TCRdb names Illumina HiSeq 2000 as the instrument used. TCRdb reran the public reads through fastp at Q25 and MiXCR, keeping productive beta chains. Merged by CDR3 protein, the rows form single entries marked with the most common genes and DNA. Here the sample has around 280,000 distinct CDR3 sequences; 8% to 9% occur a single time. The ten most abundant clones make up about 2.1% of the sample. These data were also reused for a study on yellow fever vaccine responses in identical twins.

The sample was memory (CD45RO+) T cells sorted from blood. Per the publication, the cell subset or site label means: CD45RO+ enriched T cells. The receptors were sampled from a woman between 18 and 29 years old in good health.

This clonotype was seen a handful of times. This chain links TRBV6-1 with TRBJ2-1, with 11 bases matching TRBD2. This CDR3 is 14 amino acids long. CDR1 and CDR2 from the germline V gene are MNHNS and SASEGT. The V segment lost 6 bases and the J segment 6 bases; nucleotides outside the gene matches: 4. The CDR3 DNA is TGTGCCAGCAGGTCTAGCGGGGGGCCCAATGAGCAGTTCTTC. Its translation: CASRSSGGPNEQFF.

This clonotype was observed a few times. The chain employs TRBV12-3 or TRBV12-4 and TRBJ1-3; the D gene is possibly TRBD1 (5 bases). The germline V and J ends were trimmed by 6 bases and 0 bases, with 15 bases remaining between them. The CDR3 spans 16 residues. The DNA for the CDR3 is TGTGCCAGCAGCACCCGCACAGGTTACTCTGGAAACACCATATATTTT. Translating it yields CASSTRTGYSGNTIYF.

This clonotype occurred a few times. The rearrangement joins TRBV5-1 to TRBJ2-5, with D perhaps being TRBD1 or TRBD2 (5 bases each). V was shortened by 4 bases and J by 12 bases, with 16 bases between the two germline ends. CDR1 and CDR2 (germline): SGHRS, YFSETQ. This CDR3 is built from 12 residues. In nucleotides, the CDR3 is TGCGCCAGCAGCCTTCCGGGGCAAAGCAAGTACTTC. Protein sequence: CASSLPGQSKYF.

The table lists this clonotype with a few counts. The chain employs TRBV20-1 and TRBJ2-3; D tentatively reads TRBD1 or TRBD2 (5 bases each). CDR1 is DFQATT and CDR2 is SNEGSKA in the germline V gene (reference sequence). Trimming removed 3 bases at V and 5 bases at J, with 21 bases between. The length of the CDR3 is 16 residues. The CDR3 DNA reads TGCAGTGCTAGCCCGAGGGGATACTCATACCTAGATACGCAGTATTTT. The encoded protein is CSASPRGYSYLDTQYF.

This clonotype was detected only a few times. The chain recombines TRBV28 with TRBJ1-1; D gene uncertain. There are 13 residues in the CDR3. The germline gives CDR1 MDHEN, CDR2 SYDVKM. V was pared by 3 bases and J by 1 base, with 6 bases between. CDR3 bases: TGTGCCAGCAGTTTTATGCCGAACACTGAAGCTTTCTTT. It yields the protein CASSFMPNTEAFF.

This clonotype has ten or more counts. This rearrangement joins TRBV3-1 to TRBJ1-2; D gene ambiguous. This CDR3 is 16 amino acids long. The germline CDR1 and CDR2 sequences are LGHDT and YNNKEL (reference sequence). The ends were cut back, 0 bases at V and 0 bases at J, with 11 bases in the middle. CDR3 protein: CASSQDLPSTNYGYTF. The CDR3 nucleotides are TGTGCCAGCAGCCAAGATCTTCCCTCCACTAACTATGGCTACACCTTC.

The chain employs TRBV7-7 and TRBJ2-5; TRBD2 might be the D (5 bases). The CDR3 is 17 residues long. Germline V gene sequence: CDR1 SSHAT, CDR2 FNYEAQ (reference sequence). The germline V and J ends were trimmed by 1 base and 5 bases, with 20 bases remaining between them. CDR3 in amino acids: CASSLEHVEGAPETQYF. The CDR3 bases are TGTGCCAGCAGCTTAGAGCACGTAGAGGGCGCCCCGGAGACCCAGTACTTC.

This clonotype was counted between two and nine times. The rearrangement joins TRBV20-1 to TRBJ2-1, with 7 positions matching TRBD2. There are 17 residues in the CDR3. V lost 6 bases to trimming and J lost 7 bases; unmatched junction nucleotides: 21. In germline, CDR1 is DFQATT, CDR2 SNEGSKA (reference sequence). The CDR3 sequence is CSARTRRENGPVNEQFF. The CDR3 region has the DNA TGCAGTGCCCGAACTCGGCGGGAGAATGGGCCGGTAAATGAGCAGTTCTTC.

The chain combines TRBV6-5 with TRBJ2-1; tentatively, D is TRBD2 (5 bases). Trimming pared 7 bases from V and 6 bases from J, leaving 7 bases between. The CDR3 is 11 residues long. Germline assignment: CDR1 MNHEY and CDR2 SVGAGI. CDR3 loop: CASTRGNEQFF. As DNA, the CDR3 is TGTGCCAGCACCCGGGGCAATGAGCAGTTCTTC.

In its sample, this clonotype was seen many times. The V and J genes are TRBV12-3 or TRBV12-4 and TRBJ1-3, with a tentative D call TRBD1 (6 bases). CDR3 length equals 18 residues. V lost 5 bases and J lost 2, with 22 bases in between. The CDR3 DNA is TGTGCCAGCAGTCGATTGACAGGATCCCCCACCACTGGAAACACCATATATTTT. It yields the protein CASSRLTGSPTTGNTIYF.

The sample holds a few counts of this clonotype. This rearrangement joins TRBV28 to TRBJ2-7, with 7 bases matching TRBD1. This CDR3 region has 18 residues. J was trimmed by 3 bases and V by 5 bases; bases with no gene match: 19. Germline CDR1 is MDHEN and CDR2 is SYDVKM. The CDR3 nucleotides read TGTGCCAGCAGTACCAAAGGGACAGATTTGGGAATAATCTACGAGCAGTACTTC. Protein: CASSTKGTDLGIIYEQYF.

This clonotype was detected many times. The J gene is TRBJ2-3, the V gene TRBV5-6; no reliable D call. The V end was cut by 4 bases, the J end by 4 bases, with 4 bases between. CDR1 and CDR2 from the germline V gene are SGHDT and YYEEEE. The CDR3 runs 11 residues. The CDR3 loop is CASSAADTQYF. Written as DNA, the CDR3 is TGTGCCAGCAGCGCTGCAGATACGCAGTATTTT.

In this sample, this clonotype turned up many times. This sequence joins TRBV7-9 and TRBJ2-1, with D maybe TRBD2 (5 bases). With 3 bases removed from V and 3 bases from J, the gap between germline ends came to 15 bases. Germline CDR1 and CDR2: SEHNR and FQNEAQ (reference sequence). The CDR3 spans 16 residues. The CDR3 is CASSLYLRADYNEQFF. CDR3 bases: TGTGCCAGCAGCTTGTATTTGCGGGCTGACTACAATGAGCAGTTCTTC.

This chain connects TRBV3-1 to TRBJ2-5, with 9 bases that match TRBD2. This CDR3 region has 18 residues. CDR1 and CDR2 from the germline V gene are LGHDT and YNNKEL (reference sequence). V shed 2 bases and J 3 bases; nucleotides not matched to a gene: 13. CDR3: CASSQSYWRGGLEETQYF. CDR3 nucleotide sequence: TGTGCCAGCAGCCAAAGCTACTGGCGGGGGGGTTTGGAAGAGACCCAGTACTTC.

This clonotype was seen repeatedly, ten times or more. The V and J genes are TRBV11-2 and TRBJ1-4; D possibly corresponds to TRBD1 (6 bases). This CDR3 spans 14 amino acids. V was clipped by 4 bases and J by 0 bases, with 6 bases between them. The germline V gene encodes CDR1 SGHAT and CDR2 FQNNGV. The CDR3 nucleotides read TGTGCCAGCAGCTGGACAGCAACTAATGAAAAACTGTTTTTT. This gives the protein CASSWTATNEKLFF.

The rearrangement joins TRBV28 to TRBJ2-7; the D call may be TRBD1 or TRBD2 (6 bases each). The length of the CDR3 is 13 residues. Deletions cut 7 bases from V and 9 bases from J, with 19 bases between. Germline CDR1 reads MDHEN; CDR2 reads SYDVKM. In DNA, the CDR3 is TGTGCCAGCAAGTCGGGGAAGGGGGGCGTGCAGTACTTC. Its translation is CASKSGKGGVQYF.

There are a few counts of this clonotype. The CDR3, as DNA: TGTGCCAGCAGCTTAGACACAGGCCTACACAATGAGCAGTTCTTC. It translates to CASSLDTGLHNEQFF. The chain carries TRBV7-2 and TRBJ2-1, with a possible D match to TRBD1 (5 bases). Per the germline V gene, CDR1 is SGHTA and CDR2 is FQGNSA. V gave up 1 base and J gave up 5 bases, with 12 bases separating them. There are 15 residues in the CDR3.

The chain employs TRBV6-5 and TRBJ2-2; D perhaps matches TRBD2 (6 bases). The CDR3 length is 14 residues. V was trimmed by 3 bases and J by 3 bases, leaving 8 bases between them. Germline V gene data show CDR1 as MNHEY and CDR2 as SVGAGI. In DNA form, the CDR3 reads TGTGCCAGCAGTTATGGGACTGACACCGGGGAGCTGTTTTTT. Its protein is CASSYGTDTGELFF.

Remarks on this clonotype: One end of the junction varies from germline; a read error may be responsible. The J gene is TRBJ2-3, the V gene TRBV7-9, with D uncertain. The CDR3 runs to 11 residues. Germline V gene sequence: CDR1 SEHNR, CDR2 FQNEAQ (reference sequence). Here the CDR3 reads CASNLESAQYF. For the CDR3, the DNA is TGTGCCAGCAACTTAGAATCGGCGCAGTATTTT.

At least ten counts were recorded for this clonotype. V is TRBV20-1 and J is TRBJ1-4, with unresolved D. V was pared by 0 bases and J by 0 bases, with 14 bases between. Germline lookup yields CDR1 DFQATT and CDR2 SNEGSKA (reference sequence). This CDR3 is 17 amino acids long. The DNA of the CDR3 is TGCAGTGCTAGAGATCCCAGGAACCCTACAACTAATGAAAAACTGTTTTTT. This gives the protein CSARDPRNPTTNEKLFF.

This clonotype was found a few times. The rearrangement joins TRBV15 to TRBJ1-5, with a tentative D call TRBD1 (6 bases). V was cut by 5 bases and J by 4 bases, with 9 bases left in between. Per the germline V gene, CDR1 is LNHNV and CDR2 is YYDKDF (reference sequence). The CDR3 is 13 residues long. CDR3 sequence (DNA): TGTGCCACCAGCCGGGACAAAAATCAGCCCCAGCATTTT. Protein sequence: CATSRDKNQPQHF.

V usage is TRBV4-2 and J usage is TRBJ2-1; 10 positions match TRBD2. This CDR3 is 14 amino acids long. J gave up 10 bases and V 6 bases, and 9 bases lay outside the gene matches. The germline gives CDR1 LGHNA, CDR2 YNFKEQ. This CDR3 is CASSASGGAREQFF. The CDR3 coding sequence is TGTGCCAGCAGTGCGAGCGGGGGGGCACGGGAGCAGTTCTTC.

This clonotype was counted at least ten times. The CDR3 sequence: CASSWGQQGREQFF. The CDR3 bases are TGCGCCAGCAGCTGGGGACAGCAGGGACGTGAGCAGTTCTTC. V and J are TRBV5-1 and TRBJ2-1; TRBD1 matches at 7 bases. The V gene end was trimmed by 3 bases and the J gene end by 9 bases; junction bases not matched to a gene: 9. Per germline, CDR1 SGHRS and CDR2 YFSETQ. The CDR3 is 14 amino acids.

This clonotype was found many times. The chain carries TRBV3-1 and TRBJ2-1, with D perhaps matching TRBD1 (6 bases). There are 12 residues in the CDR3. Trimming took off 4 bases at V and 15 bases at J, with 16 bases between the two ends. Germline CDR1 is LGHDT and CDR2 is YNNKEL (reference sequence). CDR3 sequence: CASSRGQQNPFF. DNA for the CDR3: TGTGCCAGCAGCCGAGGACAGCAGAATCCGTTCTTC.

Notes on this clonotype: This may come from a read error, since a much larger clone is one base off. The chain uses TRBV3-1 and TRBJ2-2; 9 nucleotides agree with TRBD1. Germline assignment: CDR1 LGHDT and CDR2 YNNKEL (reference sequence). CDR3 length: 14 residues. CDR3 sequence reads: CVSSQGQGIRELFF. CDR3 DNA sequence: TGTGTCAGCAGCCAAGGACAGGGGATACGGGAGCTGTTTTTT.

Concerning this clonotype itself: A read error is possible here, since a much larger clone lies one base away. CDR3 region: CASSEAGGKGTDTQYF. The CDR3, as DNA: TGTGCCAGCAGTGAAGCGGGGGGAAAGGGCACAGATACGCAGTATTTT. The chain carries TRBV6-1 and TRBJ2-3, with D possibly matching TRBD2 (6 bases). The CDR3 is made up of 16 amino acids. Trimming left V 0 bases short and J 1 base short, with 11 bases between. Germline V gene sequence: CDR1 MNHNS, CDR2 SASEGT.

This clonotype was seen a few times. The CDR3 coding sequence is TGTGCCAGCAGGAGTTCGGGACACTATAATTCACCCCTCCACTTT. Translated, it gives CASRSSGHYNSPLHF. The chain carries TRBV6-1 and TRBJ1-6; TRBD1 is a possible D gene (6 bases). V was shortened by 6 bases and J by 3 bases, with 12 bases between the two germline ends. The CDR3 loop spans 15 amino acids. The germline gives CDR1 MNHNS, CDR2 SASEGT.